These T cell receptor beta chains were read from a single sample in a study of beta chain features in type 1 diabetes. The table came from immunoSEQ multiplex PCR; TCRdb's copy has only in-frame clones and leaves some out. The sample has about 40,000 clones; around half are singletons. Sequenced material: central memory CD4+ T cells from blood. These receptors all stem from a woman under 30 in good health. Each CDR3 is given with its conserved first and last residue. D genes are given only for firm matches. Size is omitted from some rows. Given values are once, few, many or a class for expanded clones.

cdr3_nt: TGCGCCAGTAGCGGGGCAAGCGGGGGCGCGGCCAATGAGCAGTTCTTC; cdr3_aa: CASSGASGGAANEQFF; j_call: TRBJ2-1; d_call: TRBD2; clone_size: -; v_call: TRBV10-2
cdr3_nt: TGCGCCAGCAGTTGGACAGGCGGAAACACCATATATTTT; cdr3_aa: CASSWTGGNTIYF; j_call: TRBJ1-3; d_call: TRBD1; clone_size: -; v_call: TRBV10-1
cdr3_nt: TGTGCCAGCAGCCGCTTGCTGGGACAGGGGGCGAGTAATGGTAATGAGCAGTTCTTC; cdr3_aa: CASSRLLGQGASNGNEQFF; j_call: TRBJ2-1; d_call: TRBD1; clone_size: medium-sized; v_call: TRBV11-2
cdr3_nt: TGTGCCAGCAGAAAAGTAGGGGACATTAGCTCTGGAAACACCATATATTTT; cdr3_aa: CASRKVGDISSGNTIYF; j_call: TRBJ1-3; d_call: -; clone_size: -; v_call: TRBV5-6
cdr3_nt: TGTGCCAGCAGCGGAGACTTGAGCTCCTACAATGAGCAGTTCTTC; cdr3_aa: CASSGDLSSYNEQFF; j_call: TRBJ2-1; d_call: -; clone_size: -; v_call: TRBV5-4
cdr3_nt: TGTGCCAGCAGCGGTGTGAAAGACAGGGGGAACATTCAGTACTTC; cdr3_aa: CASSGVKDRGNIQYF; j_call: TRBJ2-4; d_call: TRBD1; clone_size: -; v_call: TRBV7-2
cdr3_nt: TGTGCCAGCGGGCCCCAGGGGGCGTCTAATGAAAAACTGTTTTTT; cdr3_aa: CASGPQGASNEKLFF; j_call: TRBJ1-4; d_call: TRBD1; clone_size: -; v_call: TRBV5-4
cdr3_nt: TGTGCCAGCACCCGGGACTCTCGAACGACTGAAGCTTTCTTT; cdr3_aa: CASTRDSRTTEAFF; j_call: TRBJ1-1; d_call: -; clone_size: few; v_call: TRBV5-4
cdr3_nt: TGTGCCAGCAGTGAAGCAGTTAGCGTAGGCGAGCAGTACTTC; cdr3_aa: CASSEAVSVGEQYF; j_call: TRBJ2-7; d_call: -; clone_size: few; v_call: TRBV2
cdr3_nt: TGTGCCAGCAGCTCGAGCGGGAGAGGCTACGAGCAGTACTTC; cdr3_aa: CASSSSGRGYEQYF; j_call: TRBJ2-7; d_call: TRBD2; clone_size: -; v_call: TRBV11-2
cdr3_nt: TGTGCCAGCAGTTTACGAACTAATGAAAAACTGTTTTTT; cdr3_aa: CASSLRTNEKLFF; j_call: TRBJ1-4; d_call: -; clone_size: -; v_call: TRBV27
cdr3_nt: TGCGCCAGCAGCCGGACAGGGACTAATGAAAAACTGTTTTTT; cdr3_aa: CASSRTGTNEKLFF; j_call: TRBJ1-4; d_call: TRBD1; clone_size: -; v_call: TRBV4-1
cdr3_nt: TGTGCCAGCAGCCTTCAGGGATTGCCCACAGATACGCAGTATTTT; cdr3_aa: CASSLQGLPTDTQYF; j_call: TRBJ2-3; d_call: -; clone_size: -; v_call: TRBV11-2
cdr3_nt: TGCGCCAGCAGCTTGGGAGCGGATAACTATGGCTACACCTTC; cdr3_aa: CASSLGADNYGYTF; j_call: TRBJ1-2; d_call: -; clone_size: -; v_call: TRBV5-1
cdr3_nt: TGTGCCAGCAGCCGAGCAGAGCGGTGGGACAGTTTAGACCAGCCCCAGCATTTT; cdr3_aa: CASSRAERWDSLDQPQHF; j_call: TRBJ1-5; d_call: TRBD1; clone_size: few; v_call: TRBV7-9
cdr3_nt: TGTGCTAGTGGTTTGGGGGCAAATCAGCCCCAGCATTTT; cdr3_aa: CASGLGANQPQHF; j_call: TRBJ1-5; d_call: -; clone_size: few; v_call: TRBV12-5
cdr3_nt: TGTGCCAGCAGGGGACAGGGTGACTATGGCTACACCTTC; cdr3_aa: CASRGQGDYGYTF; j_call: TRBJ1-2; d_call: TRBD1; clone_size: -; v_call: TRBV2
cdr3_nt: TGTGCCAGTAGTTTCGAGGGTTTCCGGGATGGCTACACCTTC; cdr3_aa: CASSFEGFRDGYTF; j_call: TRBJ1-2; d_call: -; clone_size: -; v_call: TRBV19
cdr3_nt: TGCGCCAGCAGCTCTCAGGGGAGGAACACTGAAGCTTTCTTT; cdr3_aa: CASSSQGRNTEAFF; j_call: TRBJ1-1; d_call: -; clone_size: -; v_call: TRBV5-1
cdr3_nt: TGTGCCAGCAGTGAATGGAGAACAGGGGTCTACGAGCAGTACTTC; cdr3_aa: CASSEWRTGVYEQYF; j_call: TRBJ2-7; d_call: TRBD1; clone_size: -; v_call: TRBV6-1
cdr3_nt: TGTGCCAGCAGGGCGGTCAGCAATGAGCAGTTCTTC; cdr3_aa: CASRAVSNEQFF; j_call: TRBJ2-1; d_call: -; clone_size: -; v_call: TRBV6-1
cdr3_nt: TGTGCCAGCAGCTTACCCCGGGGGGGGCCTTACAATGAGCAGTTCTTC; cdr3_aa: CASSLPRGGPYNEQFF; j_call: TRBJ2-1; d_call: TRBD2; clone_size: -; v_call: TRBV7-9
cdr3_nt: TGTGCCAGCAGCCAAAGCGGGAGGATGGATGAGCAGTTCTTC; cdr3_aa: CASSQSGRMDEQFF; j_call: TRBJ2-1; d_call: TRBD2; clone_size: -; v_call: TRBV4-2
cdr3_nt: TGTGCCAGCAGCACAGGAGCGGGCATTCAGTACTTC; cdr3_aa: CASSTGAGIQYF; j_call: TRBJ2-4; d_call: -; clone_size: -; v_call: TRBV13
cdr3_nt: TGCGCCAGCAGCTTGAGCGGATCTGAAGCTTTCTTT; cdr3_aa: CASSLSGSEAFF; j_call: TRBJ1-1; d_call: -; clone_size: -; v_call: TRBV5-1
cdr3_nt: TGTGCCAGCACCGGGGGTGCACAGAACACCGGGGAGCTGTTTTTT; cdr3_aa: CASTGGAQNTGELFF; j_call: TRBJ2-2; d_call: -; clone_size: -; v_call: TRBV6-1
cdr3_nt: TGTGCCAGCCGTTTGAGGGAGACTGCCTACAATGAGCAGTTCTTC; cdr3_aa: CASRLRETAYNEQFF; j_call: TRBJ2-1; d_call: -; clone_size: -; v_call: TRBV6-5
cdr3_nt: TGCGCCAGCAGCTTAGAGGTGAATCAGCCCCAGCATTTT; cdr3_aa: CASSLEVNQPQHF; j_call: TRBJ1-5; d_call: -; clone_size: -; v_call: TRBV5-1
cdr3_nt: TGTGCCAGCAGCGTAGTAGCAGGGGTGGACTTAGTAGAGCAGTTCTTC; cdr3_aa: CASSVVAGVDLVEQFF; j_call: TRBJ2-1; d_call: -; clone_size: -; v_call: TRBV9
cdr3_nt: TGTGCCAGCAGTGAAGCCTGGGACAGACCATGGGCTACGACTGAAGCTTTCTTT; cdr3_aa: CASSEAWDRPWATTEAFF; j_call: TRBJ1-1; d_call: TRBD1; clone_size: few; v_call: TRBV6-1
cdr3_nt: TGTGCCTGGCTCCCCCTAGCGGGAGGGCCACTCGGGGAGCTGTTTTTT; cdr3_aa: CAWLPLAGGPLGELFF; j_call: TRBJ2-2; d_call: TRBD2; clone_size: -; v_call: TRBV30
cdr3_nt: TGCGCCAGCAGCCCTCCTCTCGAGCAGTACTTC; cdr3_aa: CASSPPLEQYF; j_call: TRBJ2-7; d_call: -; clone_size: -; v_call: TRBV5-1
cdr3_nt: TGTGCCAGTAGTTCGCAACAGGGGACTGGAAACACCATATATTTT; cdr3_aa: CASSSQQGTGNTIYF; j_call: TRBJ1-3; d_call: TRBD1; clone_size: -; v_call: TRBV19
cdr3_nt: TGTGCCAGCAGCTTGAGGGGGATCAATGAGCAGTTCTTC; cdr3_aa: CASSLRGINEQFF; j_call: TRBJ2-1; d_call: -; clone_size: -; v_call: TRBV11-3
cdr3_nt: TGTGCCAGCAGTGAAGGATCGTCGCCGCGTCAGCCCCAGCATTTT; cdr3_aa: CASSEGSSPRQPQHF; j_call: TRBJ1-5; d_call: -; clone_size: few; v_call: TRBV6-1
cdr3_nt: TGTGCCAGCTCACCACTAGCGGGAGATACGCAGTATTTT; cdr3_aa: CASSPLAGDTQYF; j_call: TRBJ2-3; d_call: TRBD2; clone_size: few; v_call: TRBV18
cdr3_nt: TGTGCCAGAACGAGACTAGAGGGCGGTGAGCAGTTCTTC; cdr3_aa: CARTRLEGGEQFF; j_call: TRBJ2-1; d_call: -; clone_size: -; v_call: TRBV25-1
cdr3_nt: TGTGCCAGCAGCCCGGGATTGTTGGTCCCCGGAAATGAGCAGTTCTTC; cdr3_aa: CASSPGLLVPGNEQFF; j_call: TRBJ2-1; d_call: -; clone_size: few; v_call: TRBV7-9
cdr3_nt: TGTGCCAGCACCATGGACTGGGGACAGCCCCAGCATTTT; cdr3_aa: CASTMDWGQPQHF; j_call: TRBJ1-5; d_call: -; clone_size: few; v_call: TRBV6-1
cdr3_nt: TGTGCCAGCAGCCAAGATCAGGCTAGCGGGACGGGAAACATTCAGTACTTC; cdr3_aa: CASSQDQASGTGNIQYF; j_call: TRBJ2-4; d_call: TRBD2; clone_size: -; v_call: TRBV4-2
cdr3_nt: TGTGCCAGTAGTGACAGAGCCTACGAGCAGTACTTC; cdr3_aa: CASSDRAYEQYF; j_call: TRBJ2-7; d_call: -; clone_size: few; v_call: TRBV19
cdr3_nt: TGTGCCAGCAGCGACTCGATGGAAACTGAAGCTTTCTTT; cdr3_aa: CASSDSMETEAFF; j_call: TRBJ1-1; d_call: -; clone_size: -; v_call: TRBV6-6
cdr3_nt: TGTGCCAGCAGGGCCTCTGTTAATTCACCCCTCCACTTT; cdr3_aa: CASRASVNSPLHF; j_call: TRBJ1-6; d_call: -; clone_size: -; v_call: TRBV2
cdr3_nt: TGCGCCAGCAGCTCGGGGACAGGGGCCAAAGGCTACGAGCAGTACTTC; cdr3_aa: CASSSGTGAKGYEQYF; j_call: TRBJ2-7; d_call: TRBD1; clone_size: -; v_call: TRBV5-1
cdr3_nt: TGCAGCGTCCCCGGGACAGGGGAAGAGACCCAGTACTTC; cdr3_aa: CSVPGTGEETQYF; j_call: TRBJ2-5; d_call: TRBD1; clone_size: -; v_call: TRBV29-1
cdr3_nt: TGTGCCAGCAGGAGACAGGAGAACACTGAAGCTTTCTTT; cdr3_aa: CASRRQENTEAFF; j_call: TRBJ1-1; d_call: -; clone_size: few; v_call: TRBV6-5
cdr3_nt: TGTGCCAGCATGGGGTCGGTGGGTCGGACTGGCAATCAGCCCCAGCATTTT; cdr3_aa: CASMGSVGRTGNQPQHF; j_call: TRBJ1-5; d_call: -; clone_size: -; v_call: TRBV2
cdr3_nt: TGCGCCAGCAGTGAGAGCGGGAGCTCCTACGAGCAGTACTTC; cdr3_aa: CASSESGSSYEQYF; j_call: TRBJ2-7; d_call: TRBD2; clone_size: -; v_call: TRBV10-2
cdr3_nt: TGCAGCGGTGGGGGCCAGGCGAACACCGGGGAGCTGTTTTTT; cdr3_aa: CSGGGQANTGELFF; j_call: TRBJ2-2; d_call: -; clone_size: -; v_call: TRBV29-1
cdr3_nt: TGTGCCTGGAGTGGCGACGGGACTCAGCACGAGCAGTACTTC; cdr3_aa: CAWSGDGTQHEQYF; j_call: TRBJ2-7; d_call: -; clone_size: -; v_call: TRBV30
cdr3_nt: TGTGCCAGCAGCTTATTGGCGGGGGGCTCCTACAATGAGCAGTTCTTC; cdr3_aa: CASSLLAGGSYNEQFF; j_call: TRBJ2-1; d_call: TRBD2; clone_size: -; v_call: TRBV7-6
cdr3_nt: TGTGCCAGCAGTGAAGCCCCTTATGCTGAAGCTTTCTTT; cdr3_aa: CASSEAPYAEAFF; j_call: TRBJ1-1; d_call: -; clone_size: few; v_call: TRBV6-1
cdr3_nt: TGTGCCAGCTCCCTCAGGGGGAATGAGCAGTTCTTC; cdr3_aa: CASSLRGNEQFF; j_call: TRBJ2-1; d_call: TRBD1; clone_size: -; v_call: TRBV18
cdr3_nt: TGCGCCAGCAGCTTACCGGGACAGGGTACTGAAGCTTTCTTT; cdr3_aa: CASSLPGQGTEAFF; j_call: TRBJ1-1; d_call: TRBD1; clone_size: few; v_call: TRBV5-1
cdr3_nt: TGCAGCGTTCAAACAGGTTCAGATACGCAGTATTTT; cdr3_aa: CSVQTGSDTQYF; j_call: TRBJ2-3; d_call: -; clone_size: few; v_call: TRBV29-1
cdr3_nt: TGTGCCAGTAGTCACGCACAGGGGGGGAACACTGAAGCTTTCTTT; cdr3_aa: CASSHAQGGNTEAFF; j_call: TRBJ1-1; d_call: TRBD1; clone_size: few; v_call: TRBV19
cdr3_nt: TGCGCCAGCAGCTTGGGGGTAGGGGATCAGCCCCAGCATTTT; cdr3_aa: CASSLGVGDQPQHF; j_call: TRBJ1-5; d_call: -; clone_size: -; v_call: TRBV5-1